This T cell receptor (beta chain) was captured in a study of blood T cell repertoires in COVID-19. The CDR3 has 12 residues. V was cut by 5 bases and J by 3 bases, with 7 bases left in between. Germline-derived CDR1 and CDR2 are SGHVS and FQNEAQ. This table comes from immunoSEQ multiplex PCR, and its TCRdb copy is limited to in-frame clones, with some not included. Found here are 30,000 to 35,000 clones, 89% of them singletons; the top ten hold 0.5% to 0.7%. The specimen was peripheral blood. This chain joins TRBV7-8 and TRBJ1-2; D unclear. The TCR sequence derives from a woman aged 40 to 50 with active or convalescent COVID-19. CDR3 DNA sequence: TGTGCCAGCAGCACCCAGGACTATGGCTACACCTTC. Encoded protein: CASSTQDYGYTF.